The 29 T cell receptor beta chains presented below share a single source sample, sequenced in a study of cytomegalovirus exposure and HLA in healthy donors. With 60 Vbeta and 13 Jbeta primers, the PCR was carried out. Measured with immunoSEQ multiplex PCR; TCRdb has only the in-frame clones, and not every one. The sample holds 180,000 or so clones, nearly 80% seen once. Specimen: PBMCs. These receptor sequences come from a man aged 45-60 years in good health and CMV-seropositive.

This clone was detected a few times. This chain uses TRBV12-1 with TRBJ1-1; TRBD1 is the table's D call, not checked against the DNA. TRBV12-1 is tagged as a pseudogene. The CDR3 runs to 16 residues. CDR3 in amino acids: CASSRPKTGGDTEAFF. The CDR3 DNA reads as TGTGCCAGCAGCCGCCCGAAAACAGGGGGGGACACTGAAGCTTTCTTT.

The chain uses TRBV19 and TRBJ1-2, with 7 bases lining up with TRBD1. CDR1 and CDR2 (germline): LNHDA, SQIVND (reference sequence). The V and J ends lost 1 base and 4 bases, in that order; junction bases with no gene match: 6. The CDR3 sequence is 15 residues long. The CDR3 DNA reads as TGTGCCAGTAGTATAGTCGACAGGGAGATCTATGGCTACACCTTC. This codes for CASSIVDREIYGYTF. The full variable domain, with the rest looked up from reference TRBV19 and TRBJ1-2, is DGGITQSPKYLFRKEGQNVTLSCEQNLNHDAMYWYRQDPGQGLRLIYYSQIVNDFQKGDIAEGYSVSREKKESFPLTVTSAQKNPTAFYLCASSIVDREIYGYTFGSGTRLTVV.

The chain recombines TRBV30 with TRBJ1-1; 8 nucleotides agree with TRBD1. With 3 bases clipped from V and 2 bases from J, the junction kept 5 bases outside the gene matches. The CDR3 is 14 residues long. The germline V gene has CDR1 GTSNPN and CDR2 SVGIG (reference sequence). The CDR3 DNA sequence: TGTGCCTGGAGGAATGGACAGGGAAACACTGAAGCTTTCTTT. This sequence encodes CAWRNGQGNTEAFF. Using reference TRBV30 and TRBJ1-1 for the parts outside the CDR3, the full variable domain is SQTIHQWPATLVQPVGSPLSLECTVEGTSNPNLYWYRQAAGRGLQLLFYSVGIGQISSEVPQNLSASRPQDRQFILSSKKLLLSDSGFYLCAWRNGQGNTEAFFGQGTRLTVV.

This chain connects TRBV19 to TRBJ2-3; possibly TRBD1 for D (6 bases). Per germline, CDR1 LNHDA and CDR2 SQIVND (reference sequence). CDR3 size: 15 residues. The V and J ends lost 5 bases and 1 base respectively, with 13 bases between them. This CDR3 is CASSWTAKGTDTQYF. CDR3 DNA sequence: TGTGCCAGTAGTTGGACAGCAAAAGGCACAGATACGCAGTATTTT. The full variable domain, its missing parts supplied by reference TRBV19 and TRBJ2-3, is DGGITQSPKYLFRKEGQNVTLSCEQNLNHDAMYWYRQDPGQGLRLIYYSQIVNDFQKGDIAEGYSVSREKKESFPLTVTSAQKNPTAFYLCASSWTAKGTDTQYFGPGTRLTVL.

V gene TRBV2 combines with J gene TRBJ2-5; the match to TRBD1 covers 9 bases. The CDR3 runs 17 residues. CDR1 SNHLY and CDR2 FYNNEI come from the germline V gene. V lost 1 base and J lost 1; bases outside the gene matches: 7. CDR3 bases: TGTGCCAGCAGTGAAGGCTGGCGGACAGGGGCCCAAGAGACCCAGTACTTC. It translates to CASSEGWRTGAQETQYF.

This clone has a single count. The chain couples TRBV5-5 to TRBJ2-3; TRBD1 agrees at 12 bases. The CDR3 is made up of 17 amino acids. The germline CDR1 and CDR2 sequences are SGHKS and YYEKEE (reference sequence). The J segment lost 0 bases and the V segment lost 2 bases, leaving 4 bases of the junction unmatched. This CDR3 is CASSLRDRGPSTDTQYF. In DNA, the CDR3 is TGTGCCAGCAGCTTACGGGACAGGGGGCCTAGCACAGATACGCAGTATTTT. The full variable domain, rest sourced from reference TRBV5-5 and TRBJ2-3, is DAGVTQSPTHLIKTRGQQVTLRCSPISGHKSVSWYQQVLGQGPQFIFQYYEKEERGRGNFPDRFSARQFPNYSSELNVNALLLGDSALYLCASSLRDRGPSTDTQYFGPGTRLTVL.

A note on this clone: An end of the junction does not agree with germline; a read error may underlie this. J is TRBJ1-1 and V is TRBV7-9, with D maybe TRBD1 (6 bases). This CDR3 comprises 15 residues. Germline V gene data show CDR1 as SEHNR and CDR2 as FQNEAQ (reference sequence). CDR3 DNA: TGTTCCAGCAGCTCGGACACAGGGTCAGGCACTGAAGCTTTCTTT. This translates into CSSSSDTGSGTEAFF.

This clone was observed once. The CDR3 loop is CASSQRSSGGSDTQYF. The CDR3 DNA follows: TGCGCCAGCAGCCAAAGGTCAAGCGGGGGTTCTGATACGCAGTATTTT. The chain recombines TRBV4-1 with TRBJ2-3; 8 nucleotides align to TRBD2. The CDR3 contains 16 residues. CDR1 MGHRA and CDR2 YSYEKL come from the germline V gene. The J segment lost 6 bases and the V segment lost 2 bases, leaving 10 bases of the junction unmatched.

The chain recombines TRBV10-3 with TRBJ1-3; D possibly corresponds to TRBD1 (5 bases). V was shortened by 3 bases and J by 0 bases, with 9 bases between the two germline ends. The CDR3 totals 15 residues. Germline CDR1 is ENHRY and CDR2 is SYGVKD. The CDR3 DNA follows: TGTGCCATCAGTGATACAGGTTCCTCTGGAAACACCATATATTTT. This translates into CAISDTGSSGNTIYF.

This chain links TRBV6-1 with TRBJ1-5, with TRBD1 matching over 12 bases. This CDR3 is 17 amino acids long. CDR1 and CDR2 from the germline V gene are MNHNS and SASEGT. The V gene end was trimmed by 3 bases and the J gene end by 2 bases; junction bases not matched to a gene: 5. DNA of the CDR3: TGTGCCAGCAGTGAGAGGGACAGGGGGCGCGGCAATCAGCCCCAGCATTTT. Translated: CASSERDRGRGNQPQHF.

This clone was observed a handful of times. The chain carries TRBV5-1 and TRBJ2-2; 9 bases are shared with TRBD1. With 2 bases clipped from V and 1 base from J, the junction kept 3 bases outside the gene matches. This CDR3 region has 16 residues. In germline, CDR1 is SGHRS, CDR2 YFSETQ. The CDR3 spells CASSLLTGGNTGELFF. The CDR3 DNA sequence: TGCGCCAGCAGCTTATTGACAGGGGGGAACACCGGGGAGCTGTTTTTT. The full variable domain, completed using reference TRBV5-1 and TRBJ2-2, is KAGVTQTPRYLIKTRGQQVTLSCSPISGHRSVSWYQQTPGQGLQFLFEYFSETQRNKGNFPGRFSGRQFSNSRSEMNVSTLELGDSALYLCASSLLTGGNTGELFFGEGSRLTVL.

The CDR3 DNA reads TGCGCCAGCAGCCCCGCTGCGGGGGTATCCACAGATACGCAGTATTTT. Translating it yields CASSPAAGVSTDTQYF. This chain joins TRBV5-1 and TRBJ2-3, with 7 bases aligning to TRBD2. The V segment lost 4 bases and the J segment 2 bases; nucleotides outside the gene matches: 10. CDR1 is SGHRS, CDR2 YFSETQ, per germline. CDR3 size: 16 residues.

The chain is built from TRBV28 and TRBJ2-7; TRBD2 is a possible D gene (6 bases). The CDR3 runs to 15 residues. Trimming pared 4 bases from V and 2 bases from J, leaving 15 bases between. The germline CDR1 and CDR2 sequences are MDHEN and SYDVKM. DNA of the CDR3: TGTGCCAGCAGTTCCACTTCCGGGACTGCCTACGAGCAGTACGTC. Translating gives CASSSTSGTAYEQYV.

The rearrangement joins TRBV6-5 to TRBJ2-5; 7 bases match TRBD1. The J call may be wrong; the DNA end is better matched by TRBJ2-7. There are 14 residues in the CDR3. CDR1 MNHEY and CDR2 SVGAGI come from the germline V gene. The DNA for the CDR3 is TGTGCCAGCAGTTACGGGACAGTACGCGACGAGCAGTACTTC. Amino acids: CASSYGTVRDEQYF.

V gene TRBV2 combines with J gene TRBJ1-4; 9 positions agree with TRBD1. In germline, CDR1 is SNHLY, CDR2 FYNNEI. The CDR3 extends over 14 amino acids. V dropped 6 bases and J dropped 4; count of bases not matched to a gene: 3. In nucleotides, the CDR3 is TGTGCCAGCAGATCGGACAGGGGTAATGAAAAACTGTTTTTT. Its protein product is CASRSDRGNEKLFF.

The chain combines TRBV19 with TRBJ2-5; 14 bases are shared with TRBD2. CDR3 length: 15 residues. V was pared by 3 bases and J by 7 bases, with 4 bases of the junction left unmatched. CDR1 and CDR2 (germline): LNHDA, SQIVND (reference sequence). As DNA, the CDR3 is TGTGCCAGTAGTATGACTAGCGGGGGGGTTGGGACCCAGTACTTC. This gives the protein CASSMTSGGVGTQYF.

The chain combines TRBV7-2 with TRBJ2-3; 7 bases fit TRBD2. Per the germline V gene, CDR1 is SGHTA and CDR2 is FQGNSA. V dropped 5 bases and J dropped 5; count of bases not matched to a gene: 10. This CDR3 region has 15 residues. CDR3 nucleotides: TGTGCCAGCAGCCCTGGGGGAGGGATGGGAGATACGCAGTATTTT. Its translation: CASSPGGGMGDTQYF.

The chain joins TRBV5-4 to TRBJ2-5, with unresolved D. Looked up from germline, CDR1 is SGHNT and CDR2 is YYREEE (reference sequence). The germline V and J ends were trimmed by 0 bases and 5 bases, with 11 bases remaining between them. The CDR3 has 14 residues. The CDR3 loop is CASSLAMGAETQYF. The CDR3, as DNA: TGTGCCAGCAGCTTGGCCATGGGCGCTGAGACCCAGTACTTC.

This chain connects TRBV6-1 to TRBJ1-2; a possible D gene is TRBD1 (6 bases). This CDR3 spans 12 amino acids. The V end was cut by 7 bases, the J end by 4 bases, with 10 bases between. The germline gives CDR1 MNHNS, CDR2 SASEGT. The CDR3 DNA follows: TGTGCCAGCAAGAGGGGGAGCTATGGCTACACCTTC. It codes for CASKRGSYGYTF.

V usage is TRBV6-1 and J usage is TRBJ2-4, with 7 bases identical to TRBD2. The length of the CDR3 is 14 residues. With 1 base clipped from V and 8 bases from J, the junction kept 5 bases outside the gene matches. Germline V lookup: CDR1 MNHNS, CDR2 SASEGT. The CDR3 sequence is CASSEGGGWDIQYF. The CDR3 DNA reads TGTGCCAGCAGTGAAGGGGGGGGATGGGACATTCAGTACTTC.

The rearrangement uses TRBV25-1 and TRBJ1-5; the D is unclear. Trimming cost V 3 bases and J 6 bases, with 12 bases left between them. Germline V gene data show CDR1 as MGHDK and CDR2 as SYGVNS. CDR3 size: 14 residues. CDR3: CASSEVGRTQPQHF. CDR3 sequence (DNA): TGTGCCAGCAGTGAGGTAGGGAGGACTCAGCCCCAGCATTTT.

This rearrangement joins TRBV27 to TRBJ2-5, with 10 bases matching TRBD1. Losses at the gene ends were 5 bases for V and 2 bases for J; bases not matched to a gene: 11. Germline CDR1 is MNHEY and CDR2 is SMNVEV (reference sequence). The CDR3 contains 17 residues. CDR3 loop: CASSPLRTGGYQETQYF. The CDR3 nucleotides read TGTGCCAGCAGTCCCCTCCGGACAGGGGGTTATCAAGAGACCCAGTACTTC.

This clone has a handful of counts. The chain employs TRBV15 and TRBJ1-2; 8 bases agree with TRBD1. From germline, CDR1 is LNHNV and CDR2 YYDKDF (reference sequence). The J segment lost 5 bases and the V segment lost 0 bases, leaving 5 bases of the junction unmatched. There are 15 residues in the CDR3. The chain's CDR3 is CATSRERGQAYGYTF. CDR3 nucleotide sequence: TGTGCCACCAGCAGAGAAAGGGGACAGGCTTATGGCTACACCTTC.

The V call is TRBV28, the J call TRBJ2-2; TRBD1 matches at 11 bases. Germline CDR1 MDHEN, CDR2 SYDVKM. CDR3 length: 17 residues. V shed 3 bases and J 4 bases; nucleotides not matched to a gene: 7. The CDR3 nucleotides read TGTGCCAGCAGTTTGGCGGACAGGGGGCGAGGCACCGGGGAGCTGTTTTTT. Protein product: CASSLADRGRGTGELFF.

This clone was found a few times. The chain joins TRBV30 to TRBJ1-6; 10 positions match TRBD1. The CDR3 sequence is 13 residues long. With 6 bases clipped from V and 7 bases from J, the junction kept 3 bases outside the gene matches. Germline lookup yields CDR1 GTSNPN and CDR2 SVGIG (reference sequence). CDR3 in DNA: TGTGCCTGCCCGGACAGGGGGAATTCACCCCTCCACTTT. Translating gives CACPDRGNSPLHF.

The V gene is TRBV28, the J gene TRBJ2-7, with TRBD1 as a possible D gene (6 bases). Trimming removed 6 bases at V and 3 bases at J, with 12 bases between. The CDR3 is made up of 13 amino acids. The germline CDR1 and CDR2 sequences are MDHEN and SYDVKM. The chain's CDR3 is CASSYPDSYEQYV. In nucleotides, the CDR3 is TGTGCCAGCAGCTACCCGGACAGCTACGAGCAGTACGTC.

Written as DNA, the CDR3 is TGCGCCAGCAGCTCGAGGTCGAACACTGAAGCTTTCTTT. Residues: CASSSRSNTEAFF. The V call is TRBV5-1, the J call TRBJ1-1; D unclear. The germline V and J ends were trimmed by 3 bases and 1 base, with 7 bases remaining between them. This CDR3 is 13 amino acids long. Germline values: CDR1 SGHRS, CDR2 YFSETQ. Supplemented by reference TRBV5-1 and TRBJ1-1, the full variable domain reads KAGVTQTPRYLIKTRGQQVTLSCSPISGHRSVSWYQQTPGQGLQFLFEYFSETQRNKGNFPGRFSGRQFSNSRSEMNVSTLELGDSALYLCASSSRSNTEAFFGQGTRLTVV.

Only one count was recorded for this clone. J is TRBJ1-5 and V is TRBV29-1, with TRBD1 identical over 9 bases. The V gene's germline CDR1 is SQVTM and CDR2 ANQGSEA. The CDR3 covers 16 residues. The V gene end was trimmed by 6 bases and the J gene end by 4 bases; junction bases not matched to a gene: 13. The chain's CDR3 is CSVVIQGASDNQPQHF. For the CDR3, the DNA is TGCAGCGTCGTGATACAGGGGGCGTCAGATAATCAGCCCCAGCATTTT.

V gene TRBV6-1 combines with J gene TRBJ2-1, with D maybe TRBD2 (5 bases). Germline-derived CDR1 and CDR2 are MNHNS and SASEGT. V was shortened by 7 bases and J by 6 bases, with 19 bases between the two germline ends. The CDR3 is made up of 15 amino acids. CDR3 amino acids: CASTPDLVRINEQFF. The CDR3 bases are TGTGCCAGCACTCCGGACTTGGTACGCATCAATGAGCAGTTCTTC.